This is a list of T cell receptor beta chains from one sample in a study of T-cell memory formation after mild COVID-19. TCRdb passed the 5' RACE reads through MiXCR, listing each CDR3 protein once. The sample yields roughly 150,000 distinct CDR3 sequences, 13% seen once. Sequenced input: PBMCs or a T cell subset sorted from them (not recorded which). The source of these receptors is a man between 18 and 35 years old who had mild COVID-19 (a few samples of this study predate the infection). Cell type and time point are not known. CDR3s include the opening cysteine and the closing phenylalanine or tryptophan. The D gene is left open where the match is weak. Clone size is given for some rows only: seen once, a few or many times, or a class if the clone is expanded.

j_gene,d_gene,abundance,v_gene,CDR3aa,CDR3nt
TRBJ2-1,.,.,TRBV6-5,CASNKPGRGSYNEQFF,TGTGCCAGCAACAAACCCGGCAGGGGCTCTTACAATGAGCAGTTCTTC
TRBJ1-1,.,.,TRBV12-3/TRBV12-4,CASSLWGLNTEAFF,TGTGCCAGCAGTTTGTGGGGCCTGAACACTGAAGCTTTCTTT
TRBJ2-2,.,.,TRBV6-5,CASSYSAWQGGGTGELFF,TGTGCCAGCAGTTACTCCGCCTGGCAGGGCGGTGGCACCGGGGAGCTGTTTTTT
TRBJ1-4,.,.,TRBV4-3,CASSQDSGTEPKKLFF,TGCGCCAGCAGCCAAGACTCCGGGACCGAACCGAAAAAACTGTTTTTT
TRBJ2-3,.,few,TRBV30,CAWSLGGTDTQYF,TGTGCCTGGAGCTTGGGGGGCACAGATACGCAGTATTTT
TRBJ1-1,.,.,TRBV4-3,CASSQAAVNTEAFF,TGCGCCAGCAGCCAAGCGGCGGTGAACACTGAAGCTTTCTTT
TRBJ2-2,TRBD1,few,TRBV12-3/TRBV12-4,CASSQLQGAAGELFF,TGTGCCAGCAGCCAACTCCAGGGGGCTGCCGGGGAGCTGTTTTTT
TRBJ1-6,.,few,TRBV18,CASSPIGSSYNSPLHF,TGTGCCAGCTCACCAATTGGGAGCTCCTATAATTCACCCCTCCACTTT
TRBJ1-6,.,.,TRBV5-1,CASSLTYVGHDRSIDSPLHF,TGCGCCAGCAGCTTGACGTATGTGGGACACGACCGCTCTATTGATTCACCCCTCCACTTT
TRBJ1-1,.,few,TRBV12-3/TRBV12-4,CASSFEIWGEAFF,TGTGCCAGCAGTTTCGAGATCTGGGGTGAAGCTTTCTTT
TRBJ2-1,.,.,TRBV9,CASSPEVMLEQFF,TGTGCCAGCAGCCCCGAGGTTATGCTGGAGCAGTTCTTC
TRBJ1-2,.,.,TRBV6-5,CASTKDGRNYGYTF,TGTGCCAGCACCAAGGACGGACGGAACTATGGCTACACCTTC
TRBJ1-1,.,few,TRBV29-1,CRVDSNTEAFF,TGCAGGGTAGACAGCAACACTGAAGCTTTCTTT
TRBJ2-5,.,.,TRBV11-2,CASSPDETQYF,TGTGCCAGCAGCCCGGACGAGACCCAGTACTTC
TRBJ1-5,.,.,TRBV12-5,CASGFLPRPLGNQPQHF,TGTGCTAGTGGTTTCCTACCCCGGCCCCTTGGCAATCAGCCCCAGCATTTT
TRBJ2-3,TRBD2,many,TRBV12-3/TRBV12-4,CASSLSRVTSGGDTQYF,TGTGCCAGCAGCCTTTCCAGGGTGACTAGCGGGGGGGATACGCAGTATTTT
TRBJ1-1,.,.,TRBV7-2,CASSPPGRGRNTEAFF,TGTGCCAGCAGCCCCCCGGGCCGGGGCCGGAACACTGAAGCTTTCTTT
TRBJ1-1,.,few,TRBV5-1,CASRPSVIMNTEAFF,TGCGCCAGCAGACCGTCCGTAATTATGAACACTGAAGCTTTCTTT
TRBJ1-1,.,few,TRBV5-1,CASSLGAHPNTEAFF,TGCGCCAGCAGCTTGGGGGCCCACCCGAACACTGAAGCTTTCTTT
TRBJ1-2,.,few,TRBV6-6,CASTDGNFYGYTF,TGTGCCAGCACCGATGGAAACTTCTATGGCTACACCTTC
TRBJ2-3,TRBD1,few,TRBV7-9,CASSRGTGKTDTQYF,TGTGCCAGCAGCCGCGGGACAGGAAAAACAGATACGCAGTATTTT
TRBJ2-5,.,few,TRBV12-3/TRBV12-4,CASSFPGTFGETQYF,TGTGCCAGCAGTTTCCCCGGAACCTTCGGGGAGACCCAGTACTTC
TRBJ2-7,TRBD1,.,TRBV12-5,CATGTGGTYEQYF,TGTGCCACGGGGACAGGTGGAACCTACGAGCAGTACTTC
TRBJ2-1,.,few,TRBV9,CASSVVQDAYNEQFF,TGTGCCAGCAGCGTAGTACAGGACGCCTACAATGAGCAGTTCTTC
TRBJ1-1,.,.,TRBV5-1,CASSSLAGNTEAFF,TGCGCCAGCAGCTCACTCGCGGGGAACACTGAAGCTTTCTTT
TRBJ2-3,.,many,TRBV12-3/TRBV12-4,CASRNTDTQYF,TGTGCCAGCAGAAACACAGATACGCAGTATTTT
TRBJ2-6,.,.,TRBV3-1,CASSQGPSGANVLTF,TGTGCCAGCAGCCAAGGCCCCTCTGGGGCCAACGTCCTGACTTTC
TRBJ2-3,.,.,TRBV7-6,CASSLFALGWGMSDTQYF,TGTGCCAGCAGCTTATTTGCTTTAGGGTGGGGGATGTCAGATACGCAGTATTTT
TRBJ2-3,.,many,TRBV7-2,CASSRDIGADTQYF,TGTGCCAGCAGCCGGGACATAGGGGCAGATACGCAGTATTTT
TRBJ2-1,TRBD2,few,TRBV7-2,CASSLVASGYNEQFF,TGTGCCAGCAGCTTAGTGGCTAGCGGCTACAATGAGCAGTTCTTC
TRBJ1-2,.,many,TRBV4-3,CASSQGTGPGGYTF,TGCGCCAGCAGCCAAGGAACAGGTCCGGGTGGCTACACCTTC
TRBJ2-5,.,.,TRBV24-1,CATSDSNGLGTQYF,TGTGCCACCAGTGATTCGAACGGTCTGGGGACCCAGTACTTC